This T cell receptor beta chain was recovered during a study of blood T cells in healthy people across ages. Study results and caveats: From one million sequenced T cells, diversity estimates were lower bounds. Per million T cells, TCR beta diversity dropped about linearly as age rose.

A second about 7 to 12 cycle PCR used barcoded and J-beta primers. Researchers report that each sample yielded at least 2.5 million CDR3-containing paired-end reads. TCRdb reprocessed the 5' RACE reads with MiXCR, giving one entry per CDR3 protein. The data contain around 1,100,000 distinct CDR3 sequences, about two fifths of them seen just once; the ten biggest clones take up about 12%. This clonotype was counted between two and nine times. Its antigen is as yet unknown. Sample donors were healthy Caucasian individuals that came from Russia, aged 6 to 90. The CDR3 runs 14 residues. Trimming cost V 7 bases and J 0 bases, with 10 bases left between them.

Sequencing was carried out using blood. The TCR comes from a man aged 18 to 30 in good health. The chain carries TRBV12-3 or TRBV12-4 and TRBJ2-1; D might be TRBD2 (6 bases). DNA of the CDR3: TGTGCCAGCACCGGGACTTTCTCCTACAATGAGCAGTTCTTC. Translation gives CASTGTFSYNEQFF.